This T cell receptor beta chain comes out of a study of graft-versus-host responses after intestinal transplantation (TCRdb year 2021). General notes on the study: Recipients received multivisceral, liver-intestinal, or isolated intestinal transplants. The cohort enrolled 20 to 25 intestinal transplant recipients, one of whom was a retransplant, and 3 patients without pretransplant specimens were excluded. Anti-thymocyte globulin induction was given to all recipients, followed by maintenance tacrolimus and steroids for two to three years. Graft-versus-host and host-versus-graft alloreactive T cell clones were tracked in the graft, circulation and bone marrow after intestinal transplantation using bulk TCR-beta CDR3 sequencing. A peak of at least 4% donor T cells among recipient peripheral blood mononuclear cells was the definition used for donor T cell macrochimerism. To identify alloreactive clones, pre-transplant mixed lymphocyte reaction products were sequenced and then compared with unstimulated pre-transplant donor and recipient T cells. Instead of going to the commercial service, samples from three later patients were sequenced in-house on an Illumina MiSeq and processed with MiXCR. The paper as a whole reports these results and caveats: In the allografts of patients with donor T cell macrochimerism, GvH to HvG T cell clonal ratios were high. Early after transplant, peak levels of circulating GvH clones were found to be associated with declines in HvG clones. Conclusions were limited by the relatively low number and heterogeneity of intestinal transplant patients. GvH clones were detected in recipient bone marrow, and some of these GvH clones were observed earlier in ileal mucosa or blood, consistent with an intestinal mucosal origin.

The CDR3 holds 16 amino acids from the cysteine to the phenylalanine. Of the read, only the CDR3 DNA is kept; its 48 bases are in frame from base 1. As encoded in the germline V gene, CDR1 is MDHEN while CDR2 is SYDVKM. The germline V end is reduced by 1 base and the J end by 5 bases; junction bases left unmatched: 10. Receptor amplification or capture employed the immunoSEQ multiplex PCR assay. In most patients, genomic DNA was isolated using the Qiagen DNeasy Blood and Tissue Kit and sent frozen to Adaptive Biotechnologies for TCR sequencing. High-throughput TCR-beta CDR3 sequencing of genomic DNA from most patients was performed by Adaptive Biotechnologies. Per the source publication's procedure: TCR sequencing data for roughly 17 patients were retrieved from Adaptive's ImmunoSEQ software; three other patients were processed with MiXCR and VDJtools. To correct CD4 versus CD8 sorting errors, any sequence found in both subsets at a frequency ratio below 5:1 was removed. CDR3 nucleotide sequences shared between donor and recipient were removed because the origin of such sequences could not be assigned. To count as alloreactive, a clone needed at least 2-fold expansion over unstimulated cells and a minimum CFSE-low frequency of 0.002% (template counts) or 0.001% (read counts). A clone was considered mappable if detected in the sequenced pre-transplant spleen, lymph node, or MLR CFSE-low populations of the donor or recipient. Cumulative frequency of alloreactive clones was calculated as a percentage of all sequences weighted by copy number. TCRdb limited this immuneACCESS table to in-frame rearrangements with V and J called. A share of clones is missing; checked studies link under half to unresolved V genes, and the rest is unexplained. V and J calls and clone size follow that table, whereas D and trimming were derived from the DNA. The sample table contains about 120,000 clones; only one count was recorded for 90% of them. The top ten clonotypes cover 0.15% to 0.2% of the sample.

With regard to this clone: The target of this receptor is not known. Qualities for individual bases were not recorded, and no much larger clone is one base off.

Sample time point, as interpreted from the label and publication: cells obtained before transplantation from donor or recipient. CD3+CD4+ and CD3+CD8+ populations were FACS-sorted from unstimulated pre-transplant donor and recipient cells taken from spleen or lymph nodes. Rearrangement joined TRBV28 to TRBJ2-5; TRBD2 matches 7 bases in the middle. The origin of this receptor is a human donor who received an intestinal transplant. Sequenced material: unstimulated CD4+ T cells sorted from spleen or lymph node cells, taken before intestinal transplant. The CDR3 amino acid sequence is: CASSLSGEGMWETQYF. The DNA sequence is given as TGTGCCAGCAGTTTATCGGGGGAGGGTATGTGGGAGACCCAGTACTTC.